This TCR beta chain was documented in a study of Graves' ophthalmopathy and Graves' hyperthyroidism. Study as a whole: Peripheral blood (taken before any treatment) was collected at initial diagnosis.

This clonotype was seen at least ten times. Its antigen is as yet unknown. Study-wide findings and caveats: Most thyroid-expanded clonotypes exceeding 0.001 frequency were also found in blood.

The trim removed 4 bases at V and 5 bases at J, leaving 10 bases unmatched. CDR1 SGHVS and CDR2 FQNEAQ come from the germline V gene. The CDR3 runs 15 residues. The authors amplified TCR beta CDR3 regions from RNA transcripts. HTBI primers were used in a first-round RT-PCR, which preceded a second-round multiplex PCR. MiXCR was run by TCRdb on the multiplex PCR reads, yielding one entry per CDR3 protein. This table holds fewer than 400,000 distinct CDR3 sequences, roughly 18% found once. V and J are TRBV7-8 and TRBJ1-1, with TRBD1 matching over 7 bases. This clonotype originated in a young woman with Graves' ophthalmopathy. The sample consisted of peripheral blood. DNA of the CDR3: TGTGCCAGCAGCTACCAGGGGGGGTCGAGGACTGAAGCTTTCTTT. Its translation: CASSYQGGSRTEAFF.